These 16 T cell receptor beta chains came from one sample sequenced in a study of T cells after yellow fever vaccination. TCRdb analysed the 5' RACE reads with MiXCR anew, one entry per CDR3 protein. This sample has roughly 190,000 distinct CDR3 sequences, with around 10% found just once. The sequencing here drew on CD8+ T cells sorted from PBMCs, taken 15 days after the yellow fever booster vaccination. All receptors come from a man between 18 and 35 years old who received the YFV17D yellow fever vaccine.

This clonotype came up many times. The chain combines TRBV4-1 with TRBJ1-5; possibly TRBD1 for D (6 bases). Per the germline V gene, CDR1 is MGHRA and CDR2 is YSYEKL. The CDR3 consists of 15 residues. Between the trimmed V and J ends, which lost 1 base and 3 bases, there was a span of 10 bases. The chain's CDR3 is CASSQVRQDNQPQHF. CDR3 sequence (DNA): TGCGCCAGCAGCCAAGTGCGACAGGACAATCAGCCCCAGCATTTT.

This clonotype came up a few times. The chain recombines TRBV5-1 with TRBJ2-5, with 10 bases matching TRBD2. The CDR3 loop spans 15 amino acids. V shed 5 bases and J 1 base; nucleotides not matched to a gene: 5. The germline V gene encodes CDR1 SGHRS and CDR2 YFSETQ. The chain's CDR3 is CASRLAGGIQETQYF. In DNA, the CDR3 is TGCGCCAGCAGGTTAGCGGGGGGCATCCAAGAGACCCAGTACTTC.

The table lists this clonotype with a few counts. CDR3 residues: CASSTGTGANEQFF. The DNA of the CDR3 is TGTGCCAGCAGCACCGGGACAGGGGCAAATGAGCAGTTCTTC. The genes are TRBV7-8 and TRBJ2-1; 10 bases line up with TRBD1. The CDR3 has 14 residues. Losses at the gene ends were 5 bases for V and 7 bases for J; bases not matched to a gene: 5. CDR1 is SGHVS and CDR2 is FQNEAQ in the germline V gene. The entire variable domain, with the rest obtained from reference TRBV7-8 and TRBJ2-1, is as follows: GAGVSQSPRYKVAKRGQDVALRCDPISGHVSLFWYQQALGQGPEFLTYFQNEAQLDKSGLPSDRFFAERPEGSVSTLKIQRTQQEDSAVYLCASSTGTGANEQFFGPGTRLTVL.

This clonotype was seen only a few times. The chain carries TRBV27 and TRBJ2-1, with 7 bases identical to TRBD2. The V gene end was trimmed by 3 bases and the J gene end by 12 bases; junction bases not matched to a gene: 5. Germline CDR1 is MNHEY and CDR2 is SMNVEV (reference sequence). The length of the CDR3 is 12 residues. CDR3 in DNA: TGTGCCAGCAGTTTGGGAGGGACCTGGCAGTTCTTC. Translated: CASSLGGTWQFF.

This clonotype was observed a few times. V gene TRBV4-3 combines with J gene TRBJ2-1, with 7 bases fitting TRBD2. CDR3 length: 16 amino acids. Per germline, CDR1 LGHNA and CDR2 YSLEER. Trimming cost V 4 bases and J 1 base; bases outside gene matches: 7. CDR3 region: CASSLGGVTSYNEQFF. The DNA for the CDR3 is TGCGCCAGCAGCCTTGGGGGGGTGACGTCCTACAATGAGCAGTTCTTC.

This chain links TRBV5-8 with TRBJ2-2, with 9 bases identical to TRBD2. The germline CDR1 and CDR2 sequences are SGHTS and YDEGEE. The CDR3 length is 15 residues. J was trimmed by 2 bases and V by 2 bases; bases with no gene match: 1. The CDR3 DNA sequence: TGTGCCAGCAGCTTCGGGACTAGCAACACCGGGGAGCTGTTTTTT. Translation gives CASSFGTSNTGELFF. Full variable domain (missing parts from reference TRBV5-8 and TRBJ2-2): EAGVTQSPTHLIKTRGQQATLRCSPISGHTSVYWYQQALGLGLQFLLWYDEGEERNRGNFPPRFSGRQFPNYSSELNVNALELEDSALYLCASSFGTSNTGELFFGEGSRLTVL.

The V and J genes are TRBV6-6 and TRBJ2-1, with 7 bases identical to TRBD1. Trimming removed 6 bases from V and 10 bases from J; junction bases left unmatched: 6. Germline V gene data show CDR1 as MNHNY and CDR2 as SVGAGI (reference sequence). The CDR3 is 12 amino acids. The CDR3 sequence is CASSPDRDEQFF. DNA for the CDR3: TGTGCCAGCAGCCCAGACAGGGACGAGCAGTTCTTC.

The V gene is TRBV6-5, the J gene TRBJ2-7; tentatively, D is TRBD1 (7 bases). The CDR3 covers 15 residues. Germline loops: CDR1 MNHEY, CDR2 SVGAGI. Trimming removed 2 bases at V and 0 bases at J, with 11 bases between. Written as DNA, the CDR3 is TGTGCCAGCAGTTACGGAGGGGGCGGCTCCTACGAGCAGTACTTC. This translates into CASSYGGGGSYEQYF.

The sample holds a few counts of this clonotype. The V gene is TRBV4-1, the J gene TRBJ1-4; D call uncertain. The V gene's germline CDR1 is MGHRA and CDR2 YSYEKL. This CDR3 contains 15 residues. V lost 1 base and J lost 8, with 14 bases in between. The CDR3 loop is CASSQGLRYEEKLFF. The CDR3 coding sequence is TGCGCCAGCAGCCAAGGTCTACGGTATGAAGAAAAACTGTTTTTT.

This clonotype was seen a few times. This CDR3 is CASSGGGQGNTEAFF. CDR3 coding DNA: TGTGCCAGCAGTGGGGGGGGACAGGGAAACACTGAAGCTTTCTTT. The rearrangement links TRBV2 to TRBJ1-1; the match to TRBD1 covers 9 bases. The CDR3 length is 15 residues. Germline CDR1 reads SNHLY; CDR2 reads FYNNEI. With V trimmed by 4 bases and J by 2 bases, 5 bases remained unmatched.

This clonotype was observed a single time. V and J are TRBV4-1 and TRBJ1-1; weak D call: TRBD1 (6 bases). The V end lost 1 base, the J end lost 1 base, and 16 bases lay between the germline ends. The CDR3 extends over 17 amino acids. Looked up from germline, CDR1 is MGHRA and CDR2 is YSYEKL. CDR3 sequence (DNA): TGCGCCAGCAGCCAAGGCTCCTTCAGGGGAGGGAACACTGAAGCTTTCTTT. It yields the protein CASSQGSFRGGNTEAFF.

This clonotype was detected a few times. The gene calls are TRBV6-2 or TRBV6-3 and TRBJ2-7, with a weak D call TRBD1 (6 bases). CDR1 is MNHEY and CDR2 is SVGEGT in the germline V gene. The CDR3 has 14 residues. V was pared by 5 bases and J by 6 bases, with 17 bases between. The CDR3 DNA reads TGTGCCAGCAGTGCGACAGGCATATACGCCGAGCAGTACGTC. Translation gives CASSATGIYAEQYV.

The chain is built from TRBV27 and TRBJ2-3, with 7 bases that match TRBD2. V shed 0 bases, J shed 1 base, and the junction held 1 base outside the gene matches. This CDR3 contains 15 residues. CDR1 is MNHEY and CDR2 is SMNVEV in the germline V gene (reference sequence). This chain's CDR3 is CASSLSSGGTDTQYF. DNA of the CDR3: TGTGCCAGCAGTTTATCGAGCGGGGGCACAGATACGCAGTATTTT.

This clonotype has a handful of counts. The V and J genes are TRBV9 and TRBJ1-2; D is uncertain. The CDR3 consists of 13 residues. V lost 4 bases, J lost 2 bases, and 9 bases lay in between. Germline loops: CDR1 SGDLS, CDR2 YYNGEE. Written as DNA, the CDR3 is TGTGCCAGCAGCCCCGGACGGAACTATGGCTACACCTTC. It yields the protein CASSPGRNYGYTF.

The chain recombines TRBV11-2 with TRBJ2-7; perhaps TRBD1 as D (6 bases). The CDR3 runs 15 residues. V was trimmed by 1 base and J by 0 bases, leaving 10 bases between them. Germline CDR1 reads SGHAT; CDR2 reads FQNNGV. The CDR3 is CASSLVGGYSYEQYV. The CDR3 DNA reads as TGTGCCAGCAGCTTAGTAGGGGGATACTCCTACGAGCAGTACGTC.

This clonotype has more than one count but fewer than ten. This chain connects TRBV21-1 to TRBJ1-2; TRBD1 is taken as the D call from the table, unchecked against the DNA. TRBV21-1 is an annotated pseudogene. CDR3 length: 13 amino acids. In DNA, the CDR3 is TGTGCCAGCGGTCTCAGGGAGAACTATGGCTACACCTTC. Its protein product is CASGLRENYGYTF.